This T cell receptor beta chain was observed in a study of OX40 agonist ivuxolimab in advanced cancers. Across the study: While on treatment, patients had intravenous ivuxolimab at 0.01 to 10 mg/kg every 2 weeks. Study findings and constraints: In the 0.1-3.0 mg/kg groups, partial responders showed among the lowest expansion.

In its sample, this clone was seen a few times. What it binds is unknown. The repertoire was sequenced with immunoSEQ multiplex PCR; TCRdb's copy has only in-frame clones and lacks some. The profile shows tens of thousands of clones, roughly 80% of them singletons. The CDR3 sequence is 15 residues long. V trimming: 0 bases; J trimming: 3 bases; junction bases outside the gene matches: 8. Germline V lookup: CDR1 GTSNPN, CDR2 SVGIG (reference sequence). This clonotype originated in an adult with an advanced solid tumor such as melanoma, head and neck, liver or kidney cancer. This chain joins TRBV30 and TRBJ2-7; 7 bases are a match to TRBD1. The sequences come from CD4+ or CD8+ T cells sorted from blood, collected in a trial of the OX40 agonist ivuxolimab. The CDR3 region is CAWSVPRTGVYEQYF. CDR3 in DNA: TGTGCCTGGAGTGTACCGAGGACAGGAGTCTACGAGCAGTACTTC.